This TCR beta chain originates from a study of cytomegalovirus exposure and HLA in healthy donors. General study results and limits: Earlier findings revealed that most TCR beta V segments proved productive either about 87% or about 30% of the time. Analyzed later, association rates of TCRs varied across HLA loci, with DRB1 most and HLA-C fewest. A later analysis by the authors found several of the most significant clusters apparently linked to common viral pathogens.

The PCR ran on 60 Vbeta and 13 Jbeta primers. The data were produced by immunoSEQ multiplex PCR, yet TCRdb's version contains in-frame clones alone and is incomplete. The data hold some 150,000 clones, with 65% to 80% observed a single time. Concerning this clone itself: Antigen unknown.

Germline assignment: CDR1 SGHRS and CDR2 YFSETQ. The CDR3 has 14 amino acids. The ends lost 8 bases at V and 4 bases at J; junction bases unmatched: 10. The receptor's source is a male donor in good health and CMV-seronegative. The specimen sequenced was PBMCs. The genes are TRBV5-1 and TRBJ2-7, with 9 bases aligning to TRBD1. The CDR3 is CARAVGQGCYEQYF. The CDR3 DNA reads TGCGCCAGAGCCGTGGGACAGGGATGTTACGAGCAGTACTTC.